The rows below give T cell receptor beta chains drawn from one sample of a study of blood T cell repertoires in COVID-19. Measured with immunoSEQ multiplex PCR; TCRdb has only the in-frame clones, and not every one. The table has some 460,000 clones, roughly nine tenths seen once. Sequencing was done on a sample of PBMCs or T cells enriched from blood (not recorded which). These receptors came from a woman between 18 and 30 years old who had recovered from COVID-19. CDR3s include the opening cysteine and the closing phenylalanine or tryptophan. The D gene is left open where the match is weak. Clone sizes are given selectively: once, few, many, or a class where the clone is expanded.

abundance: NA
j_gene: TRBJ1-6
v_gene: TRBV19
d_gene: NA
CDR3aa: CASSREAQGGSPLHF
CDR3nt: TGTGCCAGTAGCCGTGAGGCGCAGGGAGGTTCACCCCTCCACTTT

abundance: NA
j_gene: TRBJ2-1
v_gene: TRBV11-2
d_gene: TRBD1
CDR3aa: CASSLPGQSSYNEQFF
CDR3nt: TGTGCCAGCAGCCTCCCGGGACAGAGCTCCTACAATGAGCAGTTCTTC

abundance: NA
j_gene: TRBJ2-5
v_gene: TRBV18
d_gene: NA
CDR3aa: CASTIHQGSFSETQYF
CDR3nt: TGTGCCAGCACAATCCATCAGGGGAGTTTTTCGGAGACCCAGTACTTC

abundance: NA
j_gene: TRBJ2-7
v_gene: TRBV11-3
d_gene: TRBD1
CDR3aa: CASSSTGTGVDEQYF
CDR3nt: TGTGCCAGCAGCTCTACCGGGACAGGGGTTGACGAGCAGTACTTC

abundance: once
j_gene: TRBJ2-7
v_gene: TRBV27
d_gene: NA
CDR3aa: CASSLRFAGSYEQYF
CDR3nt: TGTGCCAGCAGTTTACGGTTTGCGGGGTCCTACGAGCAGTACTTC

abundance: once
j_gene: TRBJ1-1
v_gene: TRBV30
d_gene: NA
CDR3aa: CAWGVQGNTEAFF
CDR3nt: TGTGCCTGGGGGGTGCAGGGGAACACTGAAGCTTTCTTT

abundance: NA
j_gene: TRBJ1-1
v_gene: TRBV4-1
d_gene: TRBD1
CDR3aa: CASSIGQGRTEAFF
CDR3nt: TGCGCCAGCAGCATTGGACAGGGGCGCACTGAAGCTTTCTTT

abundance: NA
j_gene: TRBJ1-2
v_gene: TRBV4-1
d_gene: TRBD1
CDR3aa: CASSQGTGGSYGYTF
CDR3nt: TGCGCCAGCAGCCAGGGGACAGGGGGCAGCTATGGCTACACCTTC

abundance: NA
j_gene: TRBJ1-5
v_gene: TRBV3-1/TRBV3-2
d_gene: TRBD1
CDR3aa: CASSQGGGTGGQPQHF
CDR3nt: TGTGCCAGCAGCCAAGGTGGGGGGACAGGGGGTCAGCCCCAGCATTTT

abundance: once
j_gene: TRBJ1-2
v_gene: TRBV4-1
d_gene: NA
CDR3aa: CASSQVFGNYGYTF
CDR3nt: TGCGCCAGCAGCCAAGTTTTCGGTAACTATGGCTACACCTTC

abundance: once
j_gene: TRBJ1-2
v_gene: TRBV15
d_gene: TRBD1
CDR3aa: CATSRDKTGISYTF
CDR3nt: TGTGCCACCAGCAGAGATAAGACAGGGATAAGCTACACCTTC

abundance: NA
j_gene: TRBJ2-6
v_gene: TRBV29-1
d_gene: NA
CDR3aa: CSVEDSMTGANVLTF
CDR3nt: TGCAGCGTTGAGGACAGTATGACTGGGGCCAACGTCCTGACTTTC

abundance: NA
j_gene: TRBJ2-3
v_gene: TRBV5-4
d_gene: TRBD1
CDR3aa: CASRPGQGVGDTQYF
CDR3nt: TGTGCCAGCCGGCCGGGACAGGGAGTAGGAGATACGCAGTATTTT

abundance: NA
j_gene: TRBJ1-1
v_gene: TRBV5-6
d_gene: NA
CDR3aa: CASSARQEAFF
CDR3nt: TGTGCCAGCAGCGCGCGGCAGGAAGCTTTCTTT

abundance: once
j_gene: TRBJ2-7
v_gene: TRBV7-2
d_gene: TRBD2
CDR3aa: CASSLSGASSYEQYF
CDR3nt: TGTGCCAGCAGCCTTAGCGGGGCGTCCTCCTACGAGCAGTACTTC

abundance: NA
j_gene: TRBJ1-1
v_gene: TRBV12-5
d_gene: TRBD1
CDR3aa: CASGPPGQGREAFF
CDR3nt: TGTGCTAGTGGCCCGCCGGGACAGGGGCGTGAAGCTTTCTTT

abundance: NA
j_gene: TRBJ2-3
v_gene: TRBV5-1
d_gene: NA
CDR3aa: CASSLGLADTQYF
CDR3nt: TGCGCCAGCAGCTTGGGACTAGCAGATACGCAGTATTTT

abundance: NA
j_gene: TRBJ1-1
v_gene: TRBV7-3
d_gene: NA
CDR3aa: CASSLSENTEAFF
CDR3nt: TGTGCCAGCAGCTTATCAGAGAACACTGAAGCTTTCTTT

abundance: NA
j_gene: TRBJ2-2
v_gene: TRBV29-1
d_gene: NA
CDR3aa: CSAVLTGELFF
CDR3nt: TGCAGCGCGGTCCTCACCGGGGAGCTGTTTTTT

abundance: NA
j_gene: TRBJ2-3
v_gene: TRBV30
d_gene: TRBD2
CDR3aa: CACSGGAGQDTQYF
CDR3nt: TGTGCCTGTAGCGGGGGGGCCGGTCAAGATACGCAGTATTTT

abundance: NA
j_gene: TRBJ2-3
v_gene: TRBV3-1/TRBV3-2
d_gene: TRBD2
CDR3aa: CASSHLGASGGTGKDTQYF
CDR3nt: TGTGCCAGCAGCCACCTGGGGGCTAGCGGGGGGACGGGGAAAGATACGCAGTATTTT

abundance: NA
j_gene: TRBJ1-2
v_gene: TRBV19
d_gene: NA
CDR3aa: CASSTVRDNYGYTF
CDR3nt: TGTGCCAGTAGTACTGTGAGGGATAACTATGGCTACACCTTC

abundance: NA
j_gene: TRBJ2-7
v_gene: TRBV27
d_gene: NA
CDR3aa: CASSPSRGHEQYF
CDR3nt: TGTGCCAGCAGTCCATCACGAGGCCACGAGCAGTACTTC

abundance: NA
j_gene: TRBJ1-5
v_gene: TRBV2
d_gene: NA
CDR3aa: CASSRQANQPQHF
CDR3nt: TGTGCCAGCAGTAGACAGGCCAATCAGCCCCAGCATTTT

abundance: NA
j_gene: TRBJ2-7
v_gene: TRBV3-1/TRBV3-2
d_gene: TRBD1
CDR3aa: CASSPLTPGQGYYEQYF
CDR3nt: TGTGCCAGCAGCCCCCTTACCCCGGGACAGGGCTACTACGAGCAGTACTTC

abundance: NA
j_gene: TRBJ1-1
v_gene: TRBV3-1/TRBV3-2
d_gene: NA
CDR3aa: CASSHRGAGTEAFF
CDR3nt: TGTGCCAGCAGCCACCGGGGGGCAGGCACTGAAGCTTTCTTT

abundance: NA
j_gene: TRBJ2-5
v_gene: TRBV20-1
d_gene: TRBD2
CDR3aa: CSASRLAGETQYF
CDR3nt: TGCAGTGCTAGTCGACTAGCGGGAGAGACCCAGTACTTC